This T cell receptor (beta chain) was found in a study of technical replicates of blood from several donors. The assay was immunoSEQ multiplex PCR, and TCRdb's table has in-frame clones only and misses some. The sample lists around 80,000 clones, roughly 93% occurring once. V lost 8 bases and J lost 4, with 14 bases in between. The germline V gene has CDR1 LNHNV and CDR2 YYDKDF (reference sequence). The CDR3 extends over 13 amino acids. The sequenced sample was T cells isolated from PBMCs. The rearrangement joins TRBV15 to TRBJ1-1; TRBD1 is a possible D gene (5 bases). The receptor was isolated from a human donor in good health. CDR3 bases: TGTGCCACCGCAACCCAGGGAGGCACTGAAGCTTTCTTT. It codes for CATATQGGTEAFF. The variable domain in full, with the rest retrieved from reference TRBV15 and TRBJ1-1, is DAMVIQNPRYQVTQFGKPVTLSCSQTLNHNVMYWYQQKSSQAPKLLFHYYDKDFNNEADTPDNFQSRRPNTSFCFLDIRSPGLGDTAMYLCATATQGGTEAFFGQGTRLTVV.